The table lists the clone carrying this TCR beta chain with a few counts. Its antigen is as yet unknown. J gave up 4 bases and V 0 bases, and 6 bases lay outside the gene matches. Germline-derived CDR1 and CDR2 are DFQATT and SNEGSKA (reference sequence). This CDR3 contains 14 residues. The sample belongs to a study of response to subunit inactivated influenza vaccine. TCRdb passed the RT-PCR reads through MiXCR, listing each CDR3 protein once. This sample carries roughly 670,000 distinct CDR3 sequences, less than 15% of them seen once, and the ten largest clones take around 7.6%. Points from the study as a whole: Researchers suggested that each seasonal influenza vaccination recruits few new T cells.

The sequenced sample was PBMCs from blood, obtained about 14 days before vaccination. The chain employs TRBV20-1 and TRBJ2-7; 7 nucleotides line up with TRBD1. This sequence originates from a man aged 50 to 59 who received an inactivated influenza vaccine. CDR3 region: CSARDGDRVYEQYF. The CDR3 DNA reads TGCAGTGCTAGAGATGGTGACAGGGTGTACGAGCAGTACTTC.